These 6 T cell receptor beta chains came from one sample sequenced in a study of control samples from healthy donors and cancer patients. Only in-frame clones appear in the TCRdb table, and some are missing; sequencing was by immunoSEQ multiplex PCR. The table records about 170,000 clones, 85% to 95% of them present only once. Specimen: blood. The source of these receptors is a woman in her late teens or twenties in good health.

The CDR3 protein is CSVDGGGNQPQHF. Here the CDR3 DNA reads TGCAGCGTTGATGGTGGGGGCAATCAGCCCCAGCATTTT. V gene TRBV29-1 combines with J gene TRBJ1-5; D not certain. The CDR3 runs 13 residues. The V end was cut by 3 bases, the J end by 2 bases, with 8 bases between. Germline assignment: CDR1 SQVTM and CDR2 ANQGSEA.

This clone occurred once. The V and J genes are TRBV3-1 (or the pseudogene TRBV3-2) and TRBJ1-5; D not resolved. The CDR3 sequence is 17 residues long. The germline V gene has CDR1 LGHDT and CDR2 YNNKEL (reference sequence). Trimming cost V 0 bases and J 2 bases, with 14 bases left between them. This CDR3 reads CASSQDILTRGNQPQHF. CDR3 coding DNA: TGTGCCAGCAGCCAAGATATTCTTACGAGGGGCAATCAGCCCCAGCATTTT.

The CDR3 here is CASSFVRGGELFF. The CDR3 nucleotides read TGTGCCAGCAGTTTCGTGAGGGGCGGGGAGCTGTTTTTT. The chain uses TRBV12-3 or TRBV12-4 and TRBJ2-2; D could derive from TRBD1 or TRBD2 (5 bases each). The CDR3 is 13 residues long. Between the trimmed V and J ends, which lost 3 bases and 7 bases, there was a span of 9 bases.

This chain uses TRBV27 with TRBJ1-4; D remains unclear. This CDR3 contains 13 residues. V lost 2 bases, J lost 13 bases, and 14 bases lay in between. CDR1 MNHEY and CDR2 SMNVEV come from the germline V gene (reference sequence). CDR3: CASSLTGREGLFF. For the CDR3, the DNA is TGTGCCAGCAGTTTAACCGGAAGGGAGGGACTGTTTTTT.

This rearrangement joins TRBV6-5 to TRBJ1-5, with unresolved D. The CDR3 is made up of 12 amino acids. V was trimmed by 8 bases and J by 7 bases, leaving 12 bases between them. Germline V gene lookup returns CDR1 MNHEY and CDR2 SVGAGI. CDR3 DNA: TGTGCCAGCGGGCGGGAACGGCAGCCCCAGCATTTT. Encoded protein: CASGRERQPQHF.

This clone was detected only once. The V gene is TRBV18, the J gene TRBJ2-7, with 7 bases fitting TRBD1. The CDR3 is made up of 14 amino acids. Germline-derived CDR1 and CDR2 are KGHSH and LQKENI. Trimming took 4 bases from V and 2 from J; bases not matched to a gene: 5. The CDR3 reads CASSQRDSTYEQYF. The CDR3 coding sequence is TGTGCCAGCTCACAACGGGACAGTACCTACGAGCAGTACTTC. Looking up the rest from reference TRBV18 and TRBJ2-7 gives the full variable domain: NAGVMQNPRHLVRRRGQEARLRCSPMKGHSHVYWYRQLPEEGLKFMVYLQKENIIDESGMPKERFSAEFPKEGPSILRIQQVVRGDSAAYFCASSQRDSTYEQYFGPGTRLTVT.